This T cell receptor beta chain was recovered during a study of vaccination and CD4 T cells after COVID-19. Study-wide context: The makeup of the convalescents was six males and four females, two of them Hispanic. Cellular stimulation was performed using overlapping spike peptides derived from SARS-CoV-2, HCoV-NL63, HCoV-OC43 and HCoV-229E.

Scientists ran DNA taken from cultured CD4+ T cells through the Oncomine TCR Beta short-read assay for sequencing. TCRdb passed the PCR reads through MiXCR, listing each CDR3 protein once. The sample contains fewer than 25,000 distinct CDR3 sequences, roughly 50% of which appear only once. The CDR3 covers 15 residues. The junction had 1 base not matched to a gene; V was cut back by 1 base and J by 7 bases. Germline lookup yields CDR1 DFQATT and CDR2 SNEGSKA (reference sequence). Notes on the study in general: Spike mono-reactive status applied to 304 of 307 vaccine-specific clones in convalescent patients. A nonsignificant median increase from approximately 23 to 38 SARS-CoV-2-reactive clonotypes was observed.

Specified treatment: roughly 10-day PBMC culture with coronavirus spike peptide pools or control peptides (ViraFEST assay). About this clonotype: What it recognizes is unknown.

The sequencing sample was made of CD4+ T cells from blood, cultured in vitro. The source is a human donor who had recovered from COVID-19. This chain joins TRBV20-1 and TRBJ2-1; 16 bases agree with TRBD2. CDR3 DNA sequence: TGCAGTGCTAGAGCGGGACTAGCGGGGGGGAATGAGCAGTTCTTC. This gives the protein CSARAGLAGGNEQFF.